The TCR beta chain under discussion was sequenced for a study of PD-1 blockade in mismatch repair-deficient tumors. On the study more broadly: Patients had approximately 12 mismatch repair-deficient cancer types, all previously treated and progressing. Study outcomes and limitations: Rapid post-treatment expansion, then contraction, generally preceding radiologic response, marked tumor-resident clones.

Notes on this clone: Its antigen is not identified.

The CDR3 contains 15 residues. Trimming took off 7 bases at V and 2 bases at J, with 15 bases between the two ends. Germline V lookup: CDR1 MDHEN, CDR2 SYDVKM. The repertoire was sequenced with immunoSEQ multiplex PCR; TCRdb's copy has only in-frame clones and lacks some. The data show about 79,000 clones, more than 80% seen once. Here the sequenced sample was peripheral blood, taken 44 weeks after starting pembrolizumab. This clonotype was obtained from an adult with mismatch repair-deficient cancer. The chain has TRBV28 and TRBJ1-5; a weak D match, TRBD1 (6 bases). The CDR3 protein is CASTALQGGNQPQHF. For the CDR3, the DNA is TGTGCCAGCACCGCATTACAGGGAGGCAATCAGCCCCAGCATTTT.